This TCR beta chain was sequenced in a study of neurological immune-mediated disorders. Trimming took 4 bases from V and 1 from J, leaving 14 bases between them. Germline CDR1 is LGHDT and CDR2 is YNNKEL (reference sequence). This CDR3 spans 15 amino acids. Regarding the study as a whole: Expanded clones shared no identical CDR3 amino acid sequences across subjects, which suggested private TCR-beta repertoires in all groups. HTLV-1-associated myelopathy displayed the greatest TCR clonal expansion, and multiple sclerosis exhibited the smallest, lower than that of healthy controls.

Over 170 million TCR-beta sequences from 15-18 subjects came out of each sequencing run. One entry per CDR3 protein results from TCRdb running MiXCR on the 5' RACE reads. The table records tens of thousands of distinct CDR3 sequences, roughly 24% of them present only once. A word on this clonotype: Its antigen is unidentified.

This TCR came from a woman in her 70s in good health. Sequenced input: PBMCs. The rearrangement joins TRBV3-1 to TRBJ2-7; perhaps D is TRBD1 or TRBD2 (6 bases each). The CDR3 DNA reads TGTGCCAGCAGCCCCGGGGGCCGCCTATCCTACGAGCAGTACTTC. Translation gives CASSPGGRLSYEQYF.